These T cell receptor beta chains were read from a single sample in a study of blood T cell repertoires in COVID-19. Using immunoSEQ multiplex PCR, the repertoire was profiled, and TCRdb retains in-frame clones only, with some absent. The data contain about 250,000 clones, around 81% of them singletons. The source material was peripheral blood. The receptors derive from a person in their 70s with COVID-19, enrolled during active disease. The CDR3 runs from the conserved cysteine through the conserved F or W. D genes are given only for firm matches. Expanded clones get a size class; other rows say once, few or many, or leave the size out.

TRBD2,-,TRBV7-9,TRBJ2-3,CASSFSGLAGKYTDTQYF,TGTGCCAGCAGCTTCAGCGGACTAGCGGGGAAGTACACAGATACGCAGTATTTT
-,-,TRBV2,TRBJ1-2,CASSESGYGYTF,TGTGCCAGCAGTGAATCAGGCTATGGCTACACCTTC
-,-,TRBV21-1,TRBJ2-7,CASPTGGRSSGTAYEQYF,TGTGCCAGCCCGACAGGGGGCCGGTCTAGCGGGACCGCCTACGAGCAGTACTTC
-,once,TRBV7-6,TRBJ2-7,CASSLNTGSEQYF,TGTGCCAGCAGCTTAAATACGGGGTCCGAGCAGTACTTC
TRBD1,-,TRBV4-1,TRBJ1-5,CASSQRLPGQGISNQPQHF,TGCGCCAGCAGCCAAAGATTACCGGGACAGGGAATTAGCAATCAGCCCCAGCATTTT
TRBD1,-,TRBV2,TRBJ2-5,CASRKGQGVETQYF,TGTGCCAGCAGGAAGGGACAGGGTGTGGAGACCCAGTACTTC
-,-,TRBV6-2/TRBV6-3,TRBJ2-7,CASSSLSYEQYF,TGTGCCAGCAGTTCACTATCCTACGAGCAGTACTTC
TRBD2,-,TRBV27,TRBJ2-5,CASSHRLAGGQETQYF,TGTGCCAGCAGCCATCGACTAGCGGGGGGCCAAGAGACCCAGTACTTC
-,-,TRBV11-1,TRBJ1-6,CASSFGRLRNSPLHF,TGTGCCAGCAGCTTTGGTCGACTGCGTAATTCACCCCTCCACTTT
TRBD2,-,TRBV28,TRBJ2-7,CASSLGRGKLAGLPYEQYF,TGTGCCAGCAGTTTAGGGAGGGGGAAACTAGCGGGGTTACCCTACGAGCAGTACTTC
TRBD1,-,TRBV3-1/TRBV3-2,TRBJ1-6,CASSQTGTGDSPLHF,TGTGCCAGCAGCCAAACCGGGACAGGAGATTCACCCCTCCACTTT
TRBD2,-,TRBV10-3,TRBJ2-2,CAIRTSGTRNTGELFF,TGTGCCATCCGGACTAGCGGGACCAGAAACACCGGGGAGCTGTTTTTT
-,-,TRBV19,TRBJ1-3,CASSKGNGNTIYF,TGTGCCAGTAGTAAGGGGAACGGAAACACCATATATTTT
-,few,TRBV6-5,TRBJ1-5,CASIGLGPNQPQHF,TGTGCCAGCATTGGGTTGGGGCCAAATCAGCCCCAGCATTTT
TRBD1,-,TRBV3-1/TRBV3-2,TRBJ1-3,CASSPLFSPGQVDGNTIYF,TGTGCCAGCAGCCCACTCTTCTCCCCGGGACAGGTGGATGGAAACACCATATATTTT
TRBD1,-,TRBV11-2,TRBJ1-2,CASSLSAGQDYGYTF,TGTGCCAGCAGCCTAAGTGCGGGACAGGATTATGGCTACACCTTC
TRBD2,-,TRBV4-1,TRBJ2-3,CASSHPGAAGGPSPDTQYF,TGCGCCAGCAGCCACCCCGGGGCAGCGGGGGGCCCTTCCCCAGATACGCAGTATTTT
-,-,TRBV18,TRBJ1-1,CASSLQENTEAFF,TGTGCCAGCTCACTACAAGAGAACACTGAAGCTTTCTTT
-,-,TRBV6-2/TRBV6-3,TRBJ1-1,CASSQIWGGATEAFF,TGTGCCAGCAGCCAAATATGGGGGGGGGCCACTGAAGCTTTCTTT
TRBD2,-,TRBV5-4,TRBJ2-5,CASSFLGRSSVETQYF,TGTGCCAGCAGTTTTCTCGGGAGGTCTAGTGTAGAGACCCAGTACTTC
TRBD1,-,TRBV7-2,TRBJ1-6,CASSEGQGPPLHF,TGTGCCAGCAGCGAGGGACAGGGCCCACCCCTCCACTTT
-,few,TRBV7-9,TRBJ2-7,CASSLAGGYEQYF,TGTGCCAGCAGCTTAGCAGGGGGCTACGAGCAGTACTTC
TRBD2,-,TRBV27,TRBJ2-3,CASSPPRLAGVQDTQYF,TGTGCCAGCAGTCCCCCACGACTAGCGGGAGTCCAAGATACGCAGTATTTT
-,-,TRBV6-5,TRBJ1-2,CASSYSPTGNYGYTF,TGTGCCAGCAGTTACTCACCGACAGGAAACTATGGCTACACCTTC
TRBD1,-,TRBV10-3,TRBJ1-2,CAISPGQGSYGYTF,TGTGCCATCAGTCCGGGACAGGGTTCCTATGGCTACACCTTC
TRBD1,-,TRBV2,TRBJ1-5,CASSEALIGPGTGTATYSNQPQHF,TGTGCCAGCAGTGAAGCGCTCATCGGACCGGGGACCGGGACAGCAACTTATAGCAATCAGCCCCAGCATTTT
-,-,TRBV9,TRBJ2-5,CASSDAGILQETQYF,TGTGCCAGCAGCGACGCGGGGATTCTCCAAGAGACCCAGTACTTC
-,-,TRBV10-2,TRBJ2-5,CASRHLGGVETQYF,TGCGCCAGCAGGCACCTAGGGGGGGTGGAGACCCAGTACTTC
TRBD2,-,TRBV5-4,TRBJ2-1,CASSDGGTSGRLFEQFF,TGTGCCAGCAGCGATGGAGGGACTAGCGGGAGGCTTTTTGAGCAGTTCTTC
-,-,TRBV6-4,TRBJ1-6,CASSANSHNSPLHF,TGTGCCAGCAGTGCGAACAGCCATAATTCACCCCTCCACTTT
TRBD2,-,TRBV28,TRBJ2-2,CASSSSGRTTGELFF,TGTGCCAGCAGCTCGAGCGGGAGGACCACCGGGGAGCTGTTTTTT
TRBD2,-,TRBV28,TRBJ2-7,CASSSMSGGRGEQYF,TGTGCCAGCAGTTCCATGAGCGGGGGCCGAGGGGAGCAGTACTTC
-,-,TRBV30,TRBJ2-7,CAWSGAGAHEQYF,TGTGCCTGGAGTGGGGCAGGGGCCCACGAGCAGTACTTC
-,-,TRBV10-3,TRBJ2-1,CAISTRSSYNEQFF,TGTGCCATCAGCACTAGGAGCTCCTACAATGAGCAGTTCTTC
-,few,TRBV5-8,TRBJ1-6,CASSLGRSSYNSPLHF,TGTGCCAGCAGCTTGGGACGGAGCTCCTATAATTCACCCCTCCACTTT
TRBD1,-,TRBV19,TRBJ1-6,CASSGDRAGNSPLHF,TGTGCCAGTAGTGGAGACAGGGCCGGTAATTCACCCCTCCACTTT
TRBD2,-,TRBV29-1,TRBJ2-3,CSLSGNTDTQYF,TGTTCTCTCAGCGGGAATACAGATACGCAGTATTTT
-,-,TRBV5-1,TRBJ2-5,CASSLAQARGQETQYF,TGCGCCAGCAGCTTGGCCCAGGCCAGGGGACAAGAGACCCAGTACTTC
-,-,TRBV19,TRBJ2-3,CASSAQGRNTQYF,TGTGCCAGTAGTGCTCAGGGCCGCAATACGCAGTATTTT